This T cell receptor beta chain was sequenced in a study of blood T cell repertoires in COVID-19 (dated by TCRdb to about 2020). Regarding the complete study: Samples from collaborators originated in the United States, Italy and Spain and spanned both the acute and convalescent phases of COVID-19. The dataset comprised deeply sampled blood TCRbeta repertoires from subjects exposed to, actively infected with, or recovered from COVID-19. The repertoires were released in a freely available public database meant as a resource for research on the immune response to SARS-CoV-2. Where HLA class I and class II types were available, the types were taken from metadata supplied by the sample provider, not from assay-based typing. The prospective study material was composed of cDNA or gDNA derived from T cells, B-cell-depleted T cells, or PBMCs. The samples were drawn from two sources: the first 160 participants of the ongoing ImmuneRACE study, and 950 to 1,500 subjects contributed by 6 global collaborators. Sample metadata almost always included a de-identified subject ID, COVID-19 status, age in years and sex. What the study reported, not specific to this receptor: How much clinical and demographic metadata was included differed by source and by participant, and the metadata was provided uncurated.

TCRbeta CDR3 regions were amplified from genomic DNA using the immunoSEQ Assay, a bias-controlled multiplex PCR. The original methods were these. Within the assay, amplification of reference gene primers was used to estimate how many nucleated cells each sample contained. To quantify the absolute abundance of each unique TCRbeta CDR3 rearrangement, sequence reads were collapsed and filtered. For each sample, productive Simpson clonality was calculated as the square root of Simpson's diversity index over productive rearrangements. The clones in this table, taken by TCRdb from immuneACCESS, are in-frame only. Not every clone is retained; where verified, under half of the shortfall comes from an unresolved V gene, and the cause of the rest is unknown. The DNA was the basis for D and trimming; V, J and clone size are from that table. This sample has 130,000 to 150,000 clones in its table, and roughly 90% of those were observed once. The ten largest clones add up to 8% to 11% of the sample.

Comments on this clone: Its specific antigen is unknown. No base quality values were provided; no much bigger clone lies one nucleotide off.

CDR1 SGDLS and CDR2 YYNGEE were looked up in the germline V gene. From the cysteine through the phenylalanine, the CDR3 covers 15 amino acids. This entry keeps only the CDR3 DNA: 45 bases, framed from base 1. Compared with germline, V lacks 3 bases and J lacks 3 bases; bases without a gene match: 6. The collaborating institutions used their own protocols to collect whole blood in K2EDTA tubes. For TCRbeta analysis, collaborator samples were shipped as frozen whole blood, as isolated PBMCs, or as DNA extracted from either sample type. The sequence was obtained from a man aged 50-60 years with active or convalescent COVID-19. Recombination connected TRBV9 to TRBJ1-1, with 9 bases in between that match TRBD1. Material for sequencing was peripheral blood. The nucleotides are TGTGCCAGCAGCGCAGGACAGGGGTGGGACACTGAAGCTTTCTTT. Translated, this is CASSAGQGWDTEAFF.